These 9 T cell receptor beta chains were sequenced from one sample in a study of blood T cell repertoires in COVID-19. Generated by immunoSEQ multiplex PCR, the TCRdb table keeps only in-frame clones and is missing some. The sample contains around 70,000 clones, about 90% of which appear only once. Material for sequencing was peripheral blood. These receptors originate from a human donor in a cohort sampled during active COVID-19.

This clone was seen once. The CDR3 loop is CATSRGQQTYEQYF. CDR3 DNA sequence: TGTGCCACCAGCAGAGGACAGCAGACCTACGAGCAGTACTTC. The chain combines TRBV15 with TRBJ2-7; TRBD1 might be the D (5 bases). The CDR3 covers 14 residues. Trimming took 1 base from V and 2 from J, leaving 9 bases between them. From germline, CDR1 is LNHNV and CDR2 YYDKDF (reference sequence).

The chain couples TRBV27 to TRBJ1-1; D is undetermined. This CDR3 contains 14 residues. CDR1 and CDR2 from the germline V gene are MNHEY and SMNVEV (reference sequence). The V end lost 5 bases, the J end lost 4 bases, and 14 bases lay between the germline ends. CDR3 loop: CASSLSTVSTEAFF. The CDR3 coding sequence is TGTGCCAGCAGTCTGTCTACAGTAAGCACTGAAGCTTTCTTT.

The gene calls are TRBV21-1 and TRBJ1-1. TRBV21-1 is listed as a pseudogene. CDR3 size: 12 residues. DNA of the CDR3: TGTGCCAGCAGCATAATGAACACTGAAGCTTTCTTT. It encodes CASSIMNTEAFF.

The V and J genes are TRBV7-2 and TRBJ1-1, with 7 bases identical to TRBD1. V gave up 2 bases and J gave up 5 bases; unmatched junction bases: 8. CDR3 length equals 15 residues. CDR1 and CDR2 (germline): SGHTA, FQGNSA. CDR3 sequence reads: CASSLFPGGGTEAFF. The CDR3 DNA sequence: TGTGCCAGCAGCTTATTTCCAGGGGGTGGTACTGAAGCTTTCTTT.

The J gene is TRBJ2-5, the V gene TRBV3-1 (or the pseudogene TRBV3-2); maybe TRBD1 (6 bases). Trimming cost V 4 bases and J 0 bases, with 12 bases left between them. The CDR3 sequence is 15 residues long. Germline V gene sequence: CDR1 LGHDT, CDR2 YNNKEL (reference sequence). The CDR3 spells CASSPGDTYQETQYF. In DNA, the CDR3 is TGTGCCAGCAGCCCCGGGGACACCTACCAAGAGACCCAGTACTTC.

The rearrangement links TRBV7-8 to TRBJ2-1, with TRBD2 matching 8 bases. V was clipped by 1 base and J by 6 bases; unmatched bases: 14. CDR3 size: 18 residues. Germline V gene sequence: CDR1 SGHVS, CDR2 FQNEAQ. The CDR3 spells CASSLGGRGGRGGNEQFF. The CDR3 DNA reads TGTGCCAGCAGCTTAGGGGGCCGCGGGGGGCGCGGGGGCAATGAGCAGTTCTTC.

The chain uses TRBV18 and TRBJ1-1; D unresolved. The CDR3 spans 13 residues. With 3 bases removed from V and 3 bases from J, the gap between germline ends came to 8 bases. Germline V CDR1 and CDR2: KGHSH, LQKENI. The CDR3 bases are TGTGCCAGCTCACCGGACGGGGACACTGAAGCTTTCTTT. Its protein is CASSPDGDTEAFF.

V gene TRBV9 combines with J gene TRBJ2-2; perhaps TRBD2 as D (6 bases). The V end was cut by 1 base, the J end by 4 bases, with 14 bases between. CDR1 is SGDLS and CDR2 is YYNGEE in the germline V gene. CDR3 length equals 16 residues. The CDR3 DNA reads TGTGCCAGCAGCGTAAGAAGCGGGCCCAGCACCGGGGAGCTGTTTTTT. Its protein product is CASSVRSGPSTGELFF.

This chain uses TRBV3-1 (or the pseudogene TRBV3-2) with TRBJ1-1, with D tentatively TRBD1 (6 bases). The CDR3 runs to 14 residues. Trimming pared 6 bases from V and 1 base from J, leaving 12 bases between. Germline values: CDR1 LGHDT, CDR2 YNNKEL (reference sequence). The CDR3 here is CASSQQGWNTEAFF. The DNA for the CDR3 is TGTGCCAGCAGTCAACAGGGTTGGAACACTGAAGCTTTCTTT.